The sequence of this T cell receptor beta chain was determined in a study of response to subunit inactivated influenza vaccine (dated by TCRdb to 2016 to 2018). Background for the entire study: Deep quantitative T cell receptor repertoire profiling was used in the study to track responses to a trivalent subunit inactivated influenza vaccine. Overall study results and their limits: The authors proposed that each seasonal influenza vaccination may bring in only a limited number of new T cells.

The CDR3 runs 11 residues from the cysteine to the phenylalanine. Of all the DNA, just the CDR3 is kept, 33 bases in frame from base 1. CDR1 and CDR2 (MNHNY, SVGAGI) derive from the germline V gene (reference sequence). The library was obtained by RT-PCR. The data were produced on an Illumina HiSeq 2500. The public reads were quality trimmed at Q25 with fastp and then assembled into clones with MiXCR by TCRdb, keeping productive beta chains. Entries are consolidated by CDR3 protein sequence, retaining the most common genes and DNA. A total of approximately 520,000 distinct CDR3 sequences appear in this sample, 16% of them only once. The ten most abundant clones make up less than 4% of the sample. Remarks on this clonotype: Its antigen is currently not known. At one of its ends the junction is not consistent with the germline gene, which may arise from a read error.

This receptor was taken from a man aged 45 to 75 who received an inactivated influenza vaccine. Donor details come from another sample of the same person, matched by shared clones. The rearrangement joined TRBV6-6 to TRBJ1-1; 7 central bases correspond to TRBD1. The sample here was CD4+ T cells sorted from PBMCs, taken around 25 months after vaccination. The nucleotide sequence reads as follows: TGTGCCAGCAGTCGTCAGGGGGAGGTTTCGTTT. Its translation is CASSRQGEVSF.